This TCR beta chain emerged from a study of a mutant IDH1 vaccine in newly diagnosed glioma. Turning to the study itself: Treated patients comprised approximately 60% males and around 38% females, mean age around 40 years.

Turning to this clone: Its specificity is unknown.

As for time point: week 5, during vaccination. The content of each vaccine dose was 300 ug of mutant IDH1 20-mer peptide, and topical imiquimod accompanied it. General study results and limits: Pseudoprogression appeared unlinked to shifts in leading peripheral T cell clonotypes. The occurrence of vaccine-induced immune responses was seen in 93.3% of patients.

TCRdb's copy holds only in-frame clones and misses some; the assay was immunoSEQ multiplex PCR. Of 45,000 to 55,000 clones in the sample, around 78% were seen once. Looked up from germline, CDR1 is SGDLS and CDR2 is YYNGEE. V lost 0 bases and J 2 bases, leaving 16 bases between the germline ends. The CDR3 has 17 residues. The source was PBMCs, collected from a glioma patient whose treatment included an IDH1 peptide vaccine. The sequence derives from a middle-aged woman with glioma. The chain links TRBV9 to TRBJ2-3; D may be TRBD2 (7 bases). The CDR3 protein is CASSVVGGGGHTDTQYF. In nucleotides, the CDR3 is TGTGCCAGCAGCGTAGTTGGAGGCGGGGGCCACACAGATACGCAGTATTTT.